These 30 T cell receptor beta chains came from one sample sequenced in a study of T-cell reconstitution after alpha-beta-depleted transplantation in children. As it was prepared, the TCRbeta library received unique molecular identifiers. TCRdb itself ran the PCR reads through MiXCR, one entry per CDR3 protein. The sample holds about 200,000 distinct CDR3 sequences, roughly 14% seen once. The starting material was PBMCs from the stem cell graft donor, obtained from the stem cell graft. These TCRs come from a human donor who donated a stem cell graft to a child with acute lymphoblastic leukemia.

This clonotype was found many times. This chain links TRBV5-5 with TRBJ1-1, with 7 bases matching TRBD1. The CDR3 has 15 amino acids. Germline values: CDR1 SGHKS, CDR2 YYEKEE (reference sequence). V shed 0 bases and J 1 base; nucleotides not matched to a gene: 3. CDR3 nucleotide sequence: TGTGCCAGCAGCTTGGAGGGGGCTCGGAACACTGAAGCTTTCTTT. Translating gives CASSLEGARNTEAFF.

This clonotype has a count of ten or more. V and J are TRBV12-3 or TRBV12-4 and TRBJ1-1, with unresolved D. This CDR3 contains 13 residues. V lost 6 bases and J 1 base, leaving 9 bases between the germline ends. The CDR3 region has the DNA TGTGCCAGCAGCCCAGCCCCGAACACTGAAGCTTTCTTT. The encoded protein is CASSPAPNTEAFF.

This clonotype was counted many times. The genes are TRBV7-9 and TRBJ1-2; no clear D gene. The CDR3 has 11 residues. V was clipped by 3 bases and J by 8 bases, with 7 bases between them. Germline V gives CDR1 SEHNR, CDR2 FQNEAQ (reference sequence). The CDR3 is CASSLLTGYTF. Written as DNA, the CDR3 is TGTGCCAGCAGCTTGTTGACCGGCTACACCTTC. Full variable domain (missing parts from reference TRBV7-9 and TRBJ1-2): DTGVSQNPRHKITKRGQNVTFRCDPISEHNRLYWYRQTLGQGPEFLTYFQNEAQLEKSRLLSDRFSAERPKGSFSTLEIQRTEQGDSAMYLCASSLLTGYTFGSGTRLTVV.

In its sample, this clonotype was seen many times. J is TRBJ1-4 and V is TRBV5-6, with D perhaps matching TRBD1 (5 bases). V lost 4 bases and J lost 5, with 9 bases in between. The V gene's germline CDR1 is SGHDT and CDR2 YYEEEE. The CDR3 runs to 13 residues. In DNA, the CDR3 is TGTGCCAGCAGCCCCGACAGAAATGAAAAACTGTTTTTT. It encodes CASSPDRNEKLFF.

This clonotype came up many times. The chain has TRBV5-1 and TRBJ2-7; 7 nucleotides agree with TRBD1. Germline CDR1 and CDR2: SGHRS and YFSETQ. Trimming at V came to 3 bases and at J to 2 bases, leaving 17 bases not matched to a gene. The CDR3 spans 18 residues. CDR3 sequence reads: CASSSQSGTDLIPYEQYF. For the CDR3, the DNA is TGCGCCAGCAGCTCCCAGTCCGGGACAGACCTCATCCCCTACGAGCAGTACTTC.

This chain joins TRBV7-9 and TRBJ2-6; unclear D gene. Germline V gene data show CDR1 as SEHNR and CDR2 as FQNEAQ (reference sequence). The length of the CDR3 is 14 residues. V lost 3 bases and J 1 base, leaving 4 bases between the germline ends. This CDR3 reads CASSLQSGANVLTF. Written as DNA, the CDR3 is TGTGCCAGCAGCTTGCAGTCTGGGGCCAACGTCCTGACTTTC.

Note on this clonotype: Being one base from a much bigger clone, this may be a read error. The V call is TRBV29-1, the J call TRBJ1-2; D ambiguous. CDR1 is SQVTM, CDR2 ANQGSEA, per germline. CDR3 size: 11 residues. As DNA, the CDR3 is TGCAGCGTAAGAGCTAACTATGGCGACACCTTC. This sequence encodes CSVRANYGDTF.

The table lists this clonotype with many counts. The CDR3 bases are TGTGCCACCAGTGATTACCCCGGGCGGGGGAGCACAGATACGCAGTATTTT. Translated: CATSDYPGRGSTDTQYF. This chain uses TRBV24-1 with TRBJ2-3; 7 bases fit TRBD2. The V gene end was trimmed by 2 bases and the J gene end by 0 bases; junction bases not matched to a gene: 7. The CDR3 totals 17 residues. CDR1 is KGHDR and CDR2 is SFDVKD in the germline V gene.

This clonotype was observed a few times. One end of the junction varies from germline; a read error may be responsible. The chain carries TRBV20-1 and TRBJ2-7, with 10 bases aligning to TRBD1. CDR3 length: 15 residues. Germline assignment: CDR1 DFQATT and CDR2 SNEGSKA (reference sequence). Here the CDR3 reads CCARDLRDRGYEQYF. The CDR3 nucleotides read TGCTGTGCTAGAGATCTCCGGGACAGGGGCTACGAGCAGTACTTC.

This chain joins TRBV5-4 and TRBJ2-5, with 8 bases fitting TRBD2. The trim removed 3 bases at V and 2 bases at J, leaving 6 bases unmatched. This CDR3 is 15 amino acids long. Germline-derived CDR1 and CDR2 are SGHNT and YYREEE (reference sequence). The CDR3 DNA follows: TGTGCCAGCAGCTCAGCGGGAGAGGGGCAAGAGACCCAGTACTTC. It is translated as CASSSAGEGQETQYF.

CDR3 DNA sequence: TGTGCCAGCAGCAGGGCGGGGGCTGAAGCTTTCTTT. This gives the protein CASSRAGAEAFF. The chain has TRBV11-3 and TRBJ1-1; D possibly corresponds to TRBD1 (5 bases). In germline, CDR1 is SGHNT, CDR2 YENEEA. This CDR3 is 12 amino acids long. The V end was cut by 5 bases, the J end by 6 bases, with 10 bases between. Together with reference TRBV11-3 and TRBJ1-1, the CDR3 gives the full variable domain: EAGVVQSPRYKIIEKKQPVAFWCNPISGHNTLYWYLQNLGQGPELLIRYENEEAVDDSQLPKDRFSAERLKGVDSTLKIQPAELGDSAVYLCASSRAGAEAFFGQGTRLTVV.

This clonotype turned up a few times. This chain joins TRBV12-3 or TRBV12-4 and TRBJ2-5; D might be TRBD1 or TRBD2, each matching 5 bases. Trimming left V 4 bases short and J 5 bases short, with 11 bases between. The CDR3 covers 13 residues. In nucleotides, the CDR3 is TGTGCCAGCAGTTGGGACGTGAGGGAGACCCAGTACTTC. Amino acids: CASSWDVRETQYF.

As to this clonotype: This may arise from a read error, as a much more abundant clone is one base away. The CDR3 here is CAIRDRGQETQYF. The CDR3 coding sequence is TGTGCCATCAGGGACAGGGGACAAGAGACCCAGTACTTC. The chain recombines TRBV10-3 with TRBJ2-5; 9 nucleotides match TRBD1. This CDR3 comprises 13 residues. The trim removed 6 bases at V and 2 bases at J, leaving 1 base unmatched. Per the germline V gene, CDR1 is ENHRY and CDR2 is SYGVKD.

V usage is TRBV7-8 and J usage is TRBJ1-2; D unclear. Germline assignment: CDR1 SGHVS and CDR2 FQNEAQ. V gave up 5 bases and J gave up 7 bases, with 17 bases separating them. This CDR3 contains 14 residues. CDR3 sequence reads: CASSPMVTGCGYTF. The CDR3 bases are TGTGCCAGCAGCCCGATGGTTACCGGGTGTGGCTACACCTTC.

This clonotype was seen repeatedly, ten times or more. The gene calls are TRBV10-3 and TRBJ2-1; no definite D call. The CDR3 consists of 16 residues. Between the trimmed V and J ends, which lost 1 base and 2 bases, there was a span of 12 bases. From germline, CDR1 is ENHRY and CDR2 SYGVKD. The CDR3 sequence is CAISELDQPPYNEQFF. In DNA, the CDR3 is TGTGCCATCAGTGAGTTGGACCAGCCCCCCTACAATGAGCAGTTCTTC.

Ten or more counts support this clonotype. DNA for the CDR3: TGCAGCGTTGAAGTTTCTGAGAGAGAGAACACCGGGGAGCTGTTTTTT. Residues: CSVEVSERENTGELFF. This rearrangement joins TRBV29-1 to TRBJ2-2; D not certain. Trimming took off 1 base at V and 1 base at J, with 13 bases between the two ends. The CDR3 consists of 16 residues. From germline, CDR1 is SQVTM and CDR2 ANQGSEA.

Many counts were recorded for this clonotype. The CDR3 loop reads CASDYGRMNTEAFF. The CDR3 DNA reads TGTGCCAGCGATTACGGGCGGATGAACACTGAAGCTTTCTTT. This sequence joins TRBV6-2 or TRBV6-3 and TRBJ1-1; D gene uncertain. Germline V gene data show CDR1 as MNHEY and CDR2 as SVGEGT. V lost 8 bases to trimming and J lost 0 bases, with 13 bases between them. The CDR3 contains 14 residues.

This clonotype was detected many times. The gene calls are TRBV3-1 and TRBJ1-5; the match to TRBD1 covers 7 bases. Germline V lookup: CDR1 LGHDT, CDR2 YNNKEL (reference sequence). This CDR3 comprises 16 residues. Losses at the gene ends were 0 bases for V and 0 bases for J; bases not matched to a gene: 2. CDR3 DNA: TGTGCCAGCAGCCAAGACACAGGGGATAGCAATCAGCCCCAGCATTTT. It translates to CASSQDTGDSNQPQHF.

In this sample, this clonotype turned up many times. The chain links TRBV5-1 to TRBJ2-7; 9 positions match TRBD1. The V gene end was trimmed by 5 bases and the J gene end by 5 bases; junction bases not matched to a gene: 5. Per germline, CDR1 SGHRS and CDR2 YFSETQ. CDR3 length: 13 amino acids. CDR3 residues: CASRTTGGNEQYF. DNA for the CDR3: TGCGCCAGCAGGACAACAGGGGGCAACGAGCAGTACTTC.

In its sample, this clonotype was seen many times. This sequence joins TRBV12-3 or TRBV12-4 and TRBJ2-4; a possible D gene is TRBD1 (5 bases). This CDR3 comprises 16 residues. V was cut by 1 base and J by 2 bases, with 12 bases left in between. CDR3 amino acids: CASSLGRVLPKNIQYF. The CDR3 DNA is TGTGCCAGCAGTTTAGGCAGGGTGTTACCCAAAAACATTCAGTACTTC.

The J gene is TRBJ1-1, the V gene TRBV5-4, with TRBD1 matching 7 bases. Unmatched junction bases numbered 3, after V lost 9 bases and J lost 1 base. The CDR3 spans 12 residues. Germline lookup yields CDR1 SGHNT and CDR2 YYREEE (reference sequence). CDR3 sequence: CAIHRGNTEAFF. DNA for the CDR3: TGTGCCATCCACAGGGGGAACACTGAAGCTTTCTTT.

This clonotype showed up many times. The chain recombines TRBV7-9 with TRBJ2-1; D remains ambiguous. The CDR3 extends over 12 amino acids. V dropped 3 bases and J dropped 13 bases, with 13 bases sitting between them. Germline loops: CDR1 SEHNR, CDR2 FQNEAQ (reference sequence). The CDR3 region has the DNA TGTGCCAGCAGCTTCCGTCCCGGCGGACAGTTCTTC. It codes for CASSFRPGGQFF.

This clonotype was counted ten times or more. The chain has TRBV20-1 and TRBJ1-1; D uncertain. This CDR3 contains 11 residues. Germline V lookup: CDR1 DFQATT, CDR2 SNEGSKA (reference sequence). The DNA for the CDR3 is TGCAGCGAAACAGAGAACACTGAAGCTTTCTTT. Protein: CSETENTEAFF.

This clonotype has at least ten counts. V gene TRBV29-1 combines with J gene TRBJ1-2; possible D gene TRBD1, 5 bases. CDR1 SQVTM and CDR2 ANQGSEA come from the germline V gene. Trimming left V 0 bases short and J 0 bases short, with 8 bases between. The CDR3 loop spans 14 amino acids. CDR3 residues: CSVEDDSANYGYTF. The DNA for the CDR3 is TGCAGCGTTGAAGATGACAGCGCTAACTATGGCTACACCTTC.

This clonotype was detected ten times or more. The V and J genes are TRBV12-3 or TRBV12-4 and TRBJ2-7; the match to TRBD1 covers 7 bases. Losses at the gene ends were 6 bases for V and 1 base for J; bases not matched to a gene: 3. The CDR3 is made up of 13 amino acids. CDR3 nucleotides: TGTGCCAGCAGAAGGGACAGATCCTACGAGCAGTACTTC. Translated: CASRRDRSYEQYF.

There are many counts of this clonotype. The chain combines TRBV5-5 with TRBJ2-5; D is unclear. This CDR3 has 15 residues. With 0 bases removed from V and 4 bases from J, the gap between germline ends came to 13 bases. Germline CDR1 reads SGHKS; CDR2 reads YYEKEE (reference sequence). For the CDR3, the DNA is TGTGCCAGCAGCTTGGAAATGGTAGGACGAGAGACCCAGTACTTC. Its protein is CASSLEMVGRETQYF.

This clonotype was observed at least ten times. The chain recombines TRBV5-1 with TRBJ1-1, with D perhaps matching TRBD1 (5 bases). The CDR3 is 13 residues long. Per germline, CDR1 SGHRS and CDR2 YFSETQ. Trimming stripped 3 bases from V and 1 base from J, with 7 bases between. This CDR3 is CASSYGQNTEAFF. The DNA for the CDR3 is TGCGCCAGCAGCTACGGACAGAACACTGAAGCTTTCTTT.

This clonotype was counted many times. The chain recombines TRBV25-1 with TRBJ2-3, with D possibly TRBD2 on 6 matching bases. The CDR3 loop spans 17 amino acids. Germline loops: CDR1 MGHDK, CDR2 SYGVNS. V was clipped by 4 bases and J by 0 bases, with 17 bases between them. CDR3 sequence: CASSGLRGGASTDTQYF. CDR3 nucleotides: TGTGCCAGCAGTGGACTGAGGGGCGGGGCTAGCACAGATACGCAGTATTTT.

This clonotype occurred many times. CDR3 bases: TGTGCCACCAGTGACCCGGGGCTAGCGGGAGCTACAGATACGCAGTATTTT. It is translated as CATSDPGLAGATDTQYF. This chain joins TRBV24-1 and TRBJ2-3; 10 bases fit TRBD2. With 4 bases clipped from V and 3 bases from J, the junction kept 9 bases outside the gene matches. Per germline, CDR1 KGHDR and CDR2 SFDVKD. There are 17 residues in the CDR3.

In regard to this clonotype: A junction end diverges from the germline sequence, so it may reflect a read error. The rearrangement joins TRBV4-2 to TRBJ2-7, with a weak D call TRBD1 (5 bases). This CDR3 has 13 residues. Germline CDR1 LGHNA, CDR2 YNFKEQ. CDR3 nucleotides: TGTGCCAGCAGCCAAGATGGAAGGGGTAACTATCGGTTC. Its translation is CASSQDGRGNYRF.